This T cell receptor beta chain was found in a study of siplizumab effects on memory and regulatory T cells. TCRdb's table, derived via immunoSEQ multiplex PCR, lists solely in-frame clones and lacks some. Of tens of thousands of clones in the sample, 90% to 95% were seen once. A note on this clone: No antigen is known for it.

Trimming removed 3 bases from V and 1 base from J; junction bases left unmatched: 12. CDR3 size: 18 residues. Study-wide results and caveats: The mean Treg-derived percentage of mappable alloreactive CD4+ clones was around 69% with siplizumab compared with about 28% in controls. Roughly 80-97% of proliferating CD4+ or CD8+ clones defied assignment to a naive or memory phenotype. Siplizumab significantly lowered the alloreactive sequences that could be traced to unstimulated CD4+ memory cells. The study found naive T cells seemingly more diverse than memory cells and seemingly major alloresponse contributors.

The sample taken for sequencing was CD8+ T cells sorted from blood. The TCR originated in a human donor in good health. The rearrangement joins TRBV23-1 to TRBJ2-4; 7 bases are shared with TRBD1. TRBV23-1 belongs to the ORF category, with a function that is uncertain. The CDR3 here is CASSQLPKGAGAKNIQYF. The CDR3 coding sequence is TGCGCCAGCAGTCAGCTCCCAAAGGGGGCTGGGGCCAAAAACATTCAGTACTTC.